This is a list of T cell receptor beta chains from one sample in a study of identical twins. Each CDR3 protein is one row after TCRdb ran MiXCR on the 5' RACE reads. The table shows about 200,000 distinct CDR3 sequences, with 6.5% occurring only once. This sample also belongs to another study, concerning T cells expressing NK-cell markers.

Sequenced input: CD8+ T cells sorted from blood. The receptors shown here come from a woman between 18 and 30 years old in good health. Each CDR3 is given with its conserved first and last residue. A D gene is named only where the DNA matches it firmly. Size tells how often a clone was seen (once, few, many) or the class of an expanded clone, and some rows leave it out.

NA,TRBV20-1,few,TRBJ1-2,12,CSAPDQDYGYTF,TGCAGTGCTCCTGACCAGGACTATGGCTACACCTTC
NA,TRBV24-1,few,TRBJ2-3,14,CATSVGESTDTQYF,TGTGCCACCAGTGTGGGGGAGAGCACAGATACGCAGTATTTT
TRBD2,TRBV7-9,few,TRBJ2-1,16,CASSLTGLAVHNEQFF,TGTGCCAGCAGCTTAACAGGACTAGCGGTCCACAATGAGCAGTTCTTC
NA,TRBV27,few,TRBJ2-6,17,CASSLRQSTSGANVLTF,TGTGCCAGCAGTTTAAGGCAGTCGACCTCTGGGGCCAACGTCCTGACTTTC
NA,TRBV7-9,few,TRBJ2-2,14,CARDTGQPEGELFF,TGTGCCAGGGACACGGGACAACCCGAGGGGGAGCTGTTTTTT
NA,TRBV7-6,NA,TRBJ2-3,15,CASSLPTEGTDTQYF,TGTGCCAGCAGCTTACCTACTGAGGGCACAGATACGCAGTATTTT
NA,TRBV20-1,NA,TRBJ1-2,13,CSARDVYNYGYTF,TGCAGTGCTAGAGATGTCTATAACTATGGCTACACCTTC
NA,TRBV27,NA,TRBJ1-4,18,CASCTPSVVRSSVEKLFF,TGTGCCAGCTGTACCCCGTCGGTTGTTAGAAGCTCCGTTGAAAAACTGTTTTTT
NA,TRBV4-3,few,TRBJ1-1,14,CASSQDQGATEAFF,TGCGCCAGCAGCCAAGATCAGGGTGCCACTGAAGCTTTCTTT
NA,TRBV19,NA,TRBJ1-5,14,CASGLGQTNQPQHF,TGTGCCAGTGGGCTGGGACAAACGAATCAGCCCCAGCATTTT
NA,TRBV5-1,few,TRBJ2-7,17,CASSIWTRTGDPYEQYF,TGCGCCAGCAGCATATGGACACGAACTGGGGATCCCTACGAGCAGTACTTC
NA,TRBV6-6,NA,TRBJ2-7,12,CASRWGEDEQYF,TGTGCCAGCAGGTGGGGGGAGGACGAGCAGTACTTC
NA,TRBV7-9,NA,TRBJ1-1,11,CASSLSPGAFF,TGTGCCAGCAGCTTAAGCCCTGGAGCTTTCTTT
NA,TRBV5-4,NA,TRBJ1-2,11,CASATDHGYTF,TGTGCCAGTGCTACGGACCATGGCTACACCTTC
NA,TRBV7-2,many,TRBJ1-1,17,CASSLSNPPYMNTEAFF,TGTGCCAGCAGCTTATCCAATCCTCCTTACATGAACACTGAAGCTTTCTTT
NA,TRBV10-2,many,TRBJ2-7,13,CASSDWRSEEQYF,TGCGCCAGCAGTGATTGGAGATCGGAGGAGCAGTACTTC
TRBD2,TRBV9,many,TRBJ2-3,15,CASTAGTSSGDTQYF,TGTGCCAGCACCGCGGGGACTAGCTCAGGAGATACGCAGTATTTT
NA,TRBV7-6,many,TRBJ2-7,14,CASSLGGTRNEQYF,TGTGCCAGCAGCTTGGGAGGTACAAGGAACGAGCAGTACTTC
NA,TRBV21-1,many,TRBJ2-3,15,CASSNPPDCTDTQYF,TGTGCCAGCAGCAACCCTCCGGATTGCACAGATACGCAGTATTTT
TRBD1,TRBV12-3/TRBV12-4,NA,TRBJ1-1,14,CASSTGQGLSEAFF,TGTGCCAGCAGTACGGGACAGGGGCTCTCTGAAGCTTTCTTT